These T cell receptor beta chains were read from a single sample in a study of cytomegalovirus exposure and HLA in healthy donors. Only in-frame clones appear in the TCRdb table, and some are missing; sequencing was by immunoSEQ multiplex PCR. The sample comprises fewer than 120,000 clones, more than 75% of which are singletons, and roughly 1.4% rests with the top ten. Sequencing was carried out using PBMCs. These receptors all stem from a woman aged 30 to 39 in good health and CMV-seropositive. The CDR3 runs from the conserved cysteine through the conserved F or W. A D gene is named only where the DNA matches it firmly. A row's size may be missing; if present it is once, few, many or a size class.

cdr3_aa cdr3_nt v_call d_call clone_size j_call
CAISGSGAQETQYF TGTGCCATCAGTGGAAGCGGAGCCCAAGAGACCCAGTACTTC TRBV10-3 - - TRBJ2-5
CASRTGGEAFF TGTGCCAGCAGAACAGGGGGTGAAGCTTTCTTT TRBV28 TRBD1 - TRBJ1-1
CASSRDRGIYEQYF TGTGCCAGCAGCAGAGACAGGGGGATCTACGAGCAGTACTTC TRBV7-2 TRBD1 - TRBJ2-7
CASSLGSGHTDTQYF TGCGCCAGCAGCTTGGGATCCGGTCACACAGATACGCAGTATTTT TRBV5-1 - - TRBJ2-3
CASRPTAATKGVSEQFF TGTGCCAGCAGACCCACGGCCGCCACAAAGGGGGTAAGTGAGCAGTTCTTC TRBV27 - - TRBJ2-1
CATSRGGSGNTIYF TGTGCCACCAGCAGAGGAGGCTCTGGAAACACCATATATTTT TRBV15 - once TRBJ1-3
CASSRGLAGTYEQYF TGCGCCAGCAGCCGAGGACTAGCGGGAACCTACGAGCAGTACTTC TRBV5-1 TRBD2 many TRBJ2-7
CASSIEAGSGYTF TGTGCCAGTAGTATAGAAGCAGGGTCAGGCTACACCTTC TRBV19 - - TRBJ1-2
CASSPDTTSYNEQFF TGTGCCAGCTCACCCGACACGACCTCCTACAATGAGCAGTTCTTC TRBV18 - - TRBJ2-1
CAWSATSTGELFF TGTGCCTGGAGTGCCACTTCTACCGGGGAGCTGTTTTTT TRBV30 - - TRBJ2-2
CASSQVLAGGTDTQYF TGCGCCAGCAGCCAAGTCCTAGCGGGAGGCACAGATACGCAGTATTTT TRBV4-3 TRBD2 - TRBJ2-3
CASTPLGQGIYGYTF TGTGCCAGCACCCCGTTGGGACAGGGGATCTATGGCTACACCTTC TRBV6-6 TRBD1 - TRBJ1-2
CASSLGPVRDEQYF TGTGCCAGCAGCTTAGGGCCAGTCCGGGACGAGCAGTACTTC TRBV7-6 - - TRBJ2-7
CASSELGQGNTGELFF TGCGCCAGCAGTGAGTTGGGACAGGGTAACACCGGGGAGCTGTTTTTT TRBV10-1 TRBD1 - TRBJ2-2
CASSHDQVTDTQYF TGTGCCAGCAGCCACGATCAGGTCACAGATACGCAGTATTTT TRBV14 - - TRBJ2-3
CASSRARDTEAFF TGTGCCAGCAGCCGAGCGAGGGACACTGAAGCTTTCTTT TRBV7-2 - - TRBJ1-1
CASSPRNTEAFF TGTGCCAGCTCACCGCGTAACACTGAAGCTTTCTTT TRBV18 - - TRBJ1-1
CASSSPGQGVGELFF TGTGCCAGCAGCTCTCCGGGACAGGGCGTCGGGGAGCTGTTTTTT TRBV11-2 TRBD1 - TRBJ2-2
CASSLVQGSNQPQHF TGTGCCAGCAGTTTAGTACAGGGAAGCAATCAGCCCCAGCATTTT TRBV28 - - TRBJ1-5
CASSVQGVGNTEAFF TGCGCCAGCAGTGTTCAGGGGGTGGGGAACACTGAAGCTTTCTTT TRBV5-1 TRBD1 once TRBJ1-1
CASSPRPPESTEAFF TGTGCCAGCAGTCCCCGTCCACCGGAGAGCACTGAAGCTTTCTTT TRBV27 - - TRBJ1-1
CARSLGLAADNEQFF TGTGCCAGAAGCTTGGGTCTAGCGGCGGACAATGAGCAGTTCTTC TRBV5-3 TRBD2 once TRBJ2-1
CASSDFPGQGRETQYF TGTGCCAGCAGTGATTTTCCGGGACAGGGCCGAGAGACCCAGTACTTC TRBV2 TRBD1 - TRBJ2-5
CASSAPRDRSYGYTF TGTGCCAGCAGCGCCCCCCGGGACAGGAGCTATGGCTACACCTTC TRBV5-4 TRBD1 once TRBJ1-2
CASSIGVSGNTIYF TGTGCCAGCAGCATAGGGGTTTCTGGAAACACCATATATTTT TRBV6-5 - once TRBJ1-3
CASLGSGANVLTF TGCGCCAGCCTAGGCTCTGGGGCCAACGTCCTGACTTTC TRBV10-2 - - TRBJ2-6